This TCR beta chain is drawn from a study of a mutant IDH1 vaccine in newly diagnosed glioma (dated by TCRdb to the early 2020s). About the full investigation: In the chemotherapy-containing groups, vaccination started alongside temozolomide cycles, whereas in patients who had radiotherapy alone it started 4-6 weeks after radiotherapy. Of the 25 to 35 patients who were treated, about 62% were male and around 40% were female, and the mean age was around 40 years. Before enrollment, most patients had been given radiochemotherapy with temozolomide as standard therapy, while the rest had received either radiotherapy alone or temozolomide alone. The week-35 safety follow-up was designated visit V12, and the week-47 end of study was designated visit V13. Peripheral blood was collected at six visits: V03 (baseline), V05, V07, V10, V12 and V13. For exploratory analyses, fewer than 30 treated patients had longitudinal TCRB deep sequencing done wherever samples were available.

This clone was seen a single time. Its antigen is currently not known. The input lacks base qualities; no much larger clone sits a single base away. This specimen's time point label, per the study, means: week 35, safety follow-up. Each vaccine dose, consisting of 300 ug of a 20-mer mutant IDH1 peptide in Montanide, was administered subcutaneously with topical imiquimod. Across visits V03 through V10, patients got a total of eight vaccinations, given in weeks 1, 3, 5, 7, 11, 15, 19 and 23. Donors had newly diagnosed WHO grade 3 or 4 IDH1-mutant astrocytomas with loss of nuclear ATRX. The samples were drawn from NOA16, a multicentre, single-arm, open-label phase I trial in Germany that tested a mutant IDH1 peptide vaccine in humans for the first time. Genomic DNA for TCRB sequencing was isolated from EDTA blood with the DNeasy Blood and Tissue Kit. The library was produced with the immunoSEQ multiplex PCR assay. Following the manufacturer's protocol, the hsTCRB Kit was used to amplify rearranged TCR beta chain sequences. TCRB libraries were sequenced on an Illumina MiSeq. The original methods were these. The proprietary platform of the kit vendor was used for demultiplexing, trimming and gene mapping. In its TCRdb copy, this immuneACCESS table keeps in-frame sequences only and misses some clones. Where compared with another copy, unresolved V genes explain less than half of these, and the others have no known cause. D and trimming were read from the DNA, whereas the V and J calls and clone size are those reported in that table. For this sample there are about 74,000 clones; around 90% appear just once. The top ten constitute more than 1.5% of the sample.

Broader findings and caveats from the paper: Vaccine-induced immune responses across multiple MHC alleles were detected in approximately 93% of patients. PBMC samples for TCRB deep sequencing were selected based on availability. According to the authors, sample limitations meant that analyses of patient blood samples could not be reproduced. Pseudoprogression appeared unrelated to alterations in the top peripheral T cell clonotypes detected by TCRB sequencing.

The origin of this receptor is a young man with glioma. The sequencing used PBMCs, collected from a glioma patient whose treatment included an IDH1 peptide vaccine.

The CDR3 protein is CASSQVPSSYNSPLHF. The nucleotide sequence is TGCGCCAGCAGCCAAGTACCGAGCTCCTATAATTCACCCCTCCACTTT. Recombination joined TRBV4-1 with TRBJ1-6; the D gene cannot be resolved reliably. The CDR3 goes from the cysteine to the phenylalanine over 16 residues. Only the CDR3 region is kept as DNA, spanning 48 bases read in frame from base 1. V is clipped by 1 base and J by 0 bases, and the sequence between their germline boundaries is 7 bases long. The germline V gene yields MGHRA for CDR1 and YSYEKL for CDR2.